Listed below are T cell receptor beta chains from one sample, sequenced in a study of cytomegalovirus exposure and HLA in healthy donors. TCRdb keeps only in-frame clones here, not all; method: immunoSEQ multiplex PCR. There are 150,000 to 200,000 clones in the sample; roughly 86% occur only once, and 6.5% to 7.5% lies in the top ten. Sequencing input: PBMCs. The source of these receptors is a man in his thirties or forties in good health and CMV-seropositive. The CDR3 runs from the conserved cysteine through the conserved F or W. The D gene is left open where the match is weak. Clone size, where shown, is once, few, many, or a class for clones that have expanded.

cdr3_nt cdr3_aa v_call clone_size d_call j_call
TGTGCCAGCAGTGCGTGGTCTAGCGGGGCCTATGAGCAGTACTTC CASSAWSSGAYEQYF TRBV6-1 NA TRBD2 TRBJ2-7
TGTGCCAGCTCAACCGAGACAGGGGATGAGCAGTTCTTC CASSTETGDEQFF TRBV18 once TRBD1 TRBJ2-1
TGTGCCAGCTCACCAGGGACAGCCTCTTCCTACGAGCAGTACTTC CASSPGTASSYEQYF TRBV18 NA TRBD1 TRBJ2-7
TGTGCCAGCAGTTCGGACGGGGACAATGAGCAGTTCTTC CASSSDGDNEQFF TRBV6-5 once NA TRBJ2-1
TGCGCCAGCAGTCAATTCGCTTATTTGTGTAGGGGGGGCACAGATACGCAGTATTTT CASSQFAYLCRGGTDTQYF TRBV23-1 NA NA TRBJ2-3
TGTGCCAGCATCATACGTATGGGGGACAGGAGGAACACTGAAGCTTTCTTT CASIIRMGDRRNTEAFF TRBV27 NA TRBD1 TRBJ1-1
TGTGCCAGCAGCCAGCTCCCTGCGGGAGTAGTTGGGGCCAACGTCCTGACTTTC CASSQLPAGVVGANVLTF TRBV4-2 NA TRBD2 TRBJ2-6
TGTGCCATCAGTGAGTCGTGGACAGGGGGAACTAACTATGGCTACACCTTC CAISESWTGGTNYGYTF TRBV10-3 NA TRBD1 TRBJ1-2
TGTGCCAGCAGTTACTCGATCTACTCTGGAAACACCATATATTTT CASSYSIYSGNTIYF TRBV6-5 NA NA TRBJ1-3
TGTGCCAGCAGCCAAGGCAGTGCCTACGGTAACAATGAGCAGTTCTTC CASSQGSAYGNNEQFF TRBV14 NA NA TRBJ2-1
TGCGCCAGCAGCTACGTTCCCGAGGTTCGGGAAAAACTGTTTTTT CASSYVPEVREKLFF TRBV5-1 NA NA TRBJ1-4
TGTGCCAGCATCGGGGCTTCCAGGGGGAGTTCACCCCTCCACTTT CASIGASRGSSPLHF TRBV5-8 NA TRBD1 TRBJ1-6
TGCGCCAGCAGCCATACCACGGGGCTAGCGGGTACCTACGAGCAGTACTTC CASSHTTGLAGTYEQYF TRBV4-1 NA TRBD2 TRBJ2-7
TGCAGCGTTGAGGAGCGGGGGTCATCGTCAGATACGCAGTATTTT CSVEERGSSSDTQYF TRBV29-1 NA TRBD2 TRBJ2-3
TGTGCCAGTAGTATAGGGGGAGGGCACACCGGGGAGCTGTTTTTT CASSIGGGHTGELFF TRBV19 NA TRBD2 TRBJ2-2
TGTGCCAGCAGCCCCTCGGGACAGGGGGGAACTGAAGCTTTCTTT CASSPSGQGGTEAFF TRBV11-3 NA TRBD1 TRBJ1-1
TGTGCCAGTAGTATGTTAGCGGGTCCACCAGATACGCAGTATTTT CASSMLAGPPDTQYF TRBV19 NA TRBD2 TRBJ2-3
TGTGCCAGTAGTATTTTAGATCAGCCCCAGCATTTT CASSILDQPQHF TRBV19 NA NA TRBJ1-5
TGTGCCAGCAGGTACAACAGGGGTTTGAATGAGCAGTTCTTC CASRYNRGLNEQFF TRBV6-5 once TRBD1 TRBJ2-1